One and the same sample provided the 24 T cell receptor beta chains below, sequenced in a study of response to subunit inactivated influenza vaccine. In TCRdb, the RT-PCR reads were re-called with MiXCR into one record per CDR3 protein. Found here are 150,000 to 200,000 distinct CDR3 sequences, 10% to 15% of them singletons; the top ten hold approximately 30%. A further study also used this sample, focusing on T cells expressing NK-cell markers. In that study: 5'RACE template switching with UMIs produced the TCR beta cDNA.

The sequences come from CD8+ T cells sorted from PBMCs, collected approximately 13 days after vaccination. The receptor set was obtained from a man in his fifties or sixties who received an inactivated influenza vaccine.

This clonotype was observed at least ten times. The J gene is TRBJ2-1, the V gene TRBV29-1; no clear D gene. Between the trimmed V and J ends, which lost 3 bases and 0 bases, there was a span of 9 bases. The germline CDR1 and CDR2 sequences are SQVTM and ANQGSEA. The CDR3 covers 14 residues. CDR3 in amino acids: CSVDGISSYNEQFF. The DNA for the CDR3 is TGCAGCGTTGACGGCATTAGCTCCTACAATGAGCAGTTCTTC.

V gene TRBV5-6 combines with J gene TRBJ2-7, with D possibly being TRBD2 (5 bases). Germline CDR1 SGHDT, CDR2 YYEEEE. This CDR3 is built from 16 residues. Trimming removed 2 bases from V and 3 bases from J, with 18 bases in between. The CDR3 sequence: CASSFSTSALFYEQYF. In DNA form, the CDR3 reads TGTGCCAGCAGCTTCTCAACTAGTGCGTTGTTCTACGAGCAGTACTTC.

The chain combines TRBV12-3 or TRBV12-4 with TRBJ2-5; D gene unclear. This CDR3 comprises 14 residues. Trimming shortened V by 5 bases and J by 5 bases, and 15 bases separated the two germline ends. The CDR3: CASSPRVGGETQYF. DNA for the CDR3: TGTGCCAGCAGTCCAAGGGTGGGCGGCGAGACCCAGTACTTC.

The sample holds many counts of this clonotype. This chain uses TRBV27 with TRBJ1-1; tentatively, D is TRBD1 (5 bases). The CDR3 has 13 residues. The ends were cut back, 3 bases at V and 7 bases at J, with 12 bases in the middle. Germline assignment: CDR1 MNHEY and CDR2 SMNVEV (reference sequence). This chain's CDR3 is CASSFPGGFEAFF. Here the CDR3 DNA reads TGTGCCAGCAGTTTTCCGGGGGGGTTTGAAGCTTTCTTT.

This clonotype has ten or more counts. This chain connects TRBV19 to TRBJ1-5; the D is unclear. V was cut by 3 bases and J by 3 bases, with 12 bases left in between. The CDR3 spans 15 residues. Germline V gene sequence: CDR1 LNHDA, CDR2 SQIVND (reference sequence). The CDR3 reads CASSIGREFNQPQHF. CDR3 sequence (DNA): TGTGCCAGTAGTATTGGTAGGGAGTTCAATCAGCCCCAGCATTTT.

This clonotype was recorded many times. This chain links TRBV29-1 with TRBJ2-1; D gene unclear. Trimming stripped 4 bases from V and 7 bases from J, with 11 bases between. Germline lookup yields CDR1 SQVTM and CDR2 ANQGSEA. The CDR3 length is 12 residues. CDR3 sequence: CSVGYLGNEQFF. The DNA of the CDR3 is TGCAGCGTTGGATACCTAGGGAATGAGCAGTTCTTC.

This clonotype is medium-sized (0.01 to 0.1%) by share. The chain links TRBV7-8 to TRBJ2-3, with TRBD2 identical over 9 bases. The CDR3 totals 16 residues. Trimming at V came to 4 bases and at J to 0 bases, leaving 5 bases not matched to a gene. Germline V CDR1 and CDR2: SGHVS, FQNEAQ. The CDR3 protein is CASSSPSGVSTDTQYF. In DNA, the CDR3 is TGTGCCAGCAGCTCTCCTAGCGGGGTTAGCACAGATACGCAGTATTTT.

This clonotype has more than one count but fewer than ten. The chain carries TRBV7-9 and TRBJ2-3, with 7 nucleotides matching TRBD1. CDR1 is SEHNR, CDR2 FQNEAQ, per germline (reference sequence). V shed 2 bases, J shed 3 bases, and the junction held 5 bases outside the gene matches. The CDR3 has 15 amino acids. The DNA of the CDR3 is TGTGCCAGCAGCTTAACAGGGGAATGGACAGATACGCAGTATTTT. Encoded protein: CASSLTGEWTDTQYF.

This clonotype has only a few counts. For the CDR3, the DNA is TGTGCCAGCAGCTCGACAGGGGATGCGGGAAACACCATATATTTT. Translating gives CASSSTGDAGNTIYF. The chain is built from TRBV7-2 and TRBJ1-3; 8 bases are shared with TRBD1. Germline CDR1 is SGHTA and CDR2 is FQGNSA. The V segment lost 4 bases and the J segment 4 bases; nucleotides outside the gene matches: 6. The CDR3 is 15 amino acids. The entire variable domain, with the rest obtained from reference TRBV7-2 and TRBJ1-3, is as follows: GAGVSQSPSNKVTEKGKDVELRCDPISGHTALYWYRQSLGQGLEFLIYFQGNSAPDKSGLPSDRFSAERTGGSVSTLTIQRTQQEDSAVYLCASSSTGDAGNTIYFGEGSWLTVV.

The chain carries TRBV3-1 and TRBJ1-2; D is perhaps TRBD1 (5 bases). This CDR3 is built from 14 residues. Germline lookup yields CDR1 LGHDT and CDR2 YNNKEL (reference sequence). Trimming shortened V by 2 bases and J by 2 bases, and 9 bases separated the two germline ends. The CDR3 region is CASSQTGANYGYTF. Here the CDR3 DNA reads TGTGCCAGCAGCCAAACCGGGGCCAACTATGGCTACACCTTC.

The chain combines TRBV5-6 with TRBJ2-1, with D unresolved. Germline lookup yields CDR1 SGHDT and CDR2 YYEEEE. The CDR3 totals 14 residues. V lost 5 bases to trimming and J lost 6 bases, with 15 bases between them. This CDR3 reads CASSGLSATNEQFF. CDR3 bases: TGTGCCAGCAGTGGGTTATCGGCAACCAATGAGCAGTTCTTC. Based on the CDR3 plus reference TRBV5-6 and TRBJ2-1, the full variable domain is DAGVTQSPTHLIKTRGQQVTLRCSPKSGHDTVSWYQQALGQGPQFIFQYYEEEERQRGNFPDRFSGHQFPNYSSELNVNALLLGDSALYLCASSGLSATNEQFFGPGTRLTVL.

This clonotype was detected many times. CDR3 residues: CASEMGQGAYSGANVLTF. The CDR3 nucleotides are TGTGCCAGCGAGATGGGACAGGGAGCTTACTCTGGGGCCAACGTCCTGACTTTC. The rearrangement uses TRBV6-2 or TRBV6-3 and TRBJ2-6; 9 bases are a match to TRBD1. CDR1 is MNHEY, CDR2 SVGEGT, per germline. V was clipped by 8 bases and J by 0 bases; unmatched bases: 11. This CDR3 spans 18 amino acids.

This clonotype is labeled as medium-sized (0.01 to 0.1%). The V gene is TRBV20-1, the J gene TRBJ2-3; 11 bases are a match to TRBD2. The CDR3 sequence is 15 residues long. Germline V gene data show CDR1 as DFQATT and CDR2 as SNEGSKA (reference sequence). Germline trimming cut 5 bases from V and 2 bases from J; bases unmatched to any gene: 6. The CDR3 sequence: CSAPGTSGYTDTQYF. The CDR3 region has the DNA TGCAGTGCTCCCGGGACTAGCGGCTACACAGATACGCAGTATTTT.

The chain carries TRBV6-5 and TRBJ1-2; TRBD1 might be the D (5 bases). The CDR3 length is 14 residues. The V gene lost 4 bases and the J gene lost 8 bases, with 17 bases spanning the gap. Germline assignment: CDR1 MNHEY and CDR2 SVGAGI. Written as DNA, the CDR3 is TGTGCCAGCAGTTTTGGGGGTGCCGCTTGGGGCTACACCTTC. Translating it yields CASSFGGAAWGYTF.

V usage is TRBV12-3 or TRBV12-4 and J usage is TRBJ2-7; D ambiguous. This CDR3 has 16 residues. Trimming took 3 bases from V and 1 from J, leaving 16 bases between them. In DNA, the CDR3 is TGTGCCAGCAGTTTTTGGTATAGCAAGGAGTCCTACGAGCAGTACTTC. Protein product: CASSFWYSKESYEQYF.

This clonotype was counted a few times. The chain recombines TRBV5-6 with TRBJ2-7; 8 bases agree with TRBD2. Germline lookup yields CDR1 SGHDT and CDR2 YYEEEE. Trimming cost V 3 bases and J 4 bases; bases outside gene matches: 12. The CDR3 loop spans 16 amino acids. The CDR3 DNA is TGTGCCAGCAGCTCCGGACTAGCCCTACTTTATTACGAGCAGTACTTC. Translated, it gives CASSSGLALLYYEQYF.

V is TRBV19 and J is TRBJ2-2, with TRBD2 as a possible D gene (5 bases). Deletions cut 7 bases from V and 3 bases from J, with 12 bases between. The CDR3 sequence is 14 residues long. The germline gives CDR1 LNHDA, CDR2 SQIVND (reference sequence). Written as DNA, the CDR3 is TGTGCCAGTACGTTAGGGAGATACACCGGGGAGCTGTTTTTT. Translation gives CASTLGRYTGELFF.

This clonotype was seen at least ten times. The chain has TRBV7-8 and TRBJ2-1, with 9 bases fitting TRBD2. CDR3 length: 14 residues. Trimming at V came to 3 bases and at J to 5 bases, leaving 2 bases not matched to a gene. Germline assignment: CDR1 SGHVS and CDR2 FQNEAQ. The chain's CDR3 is CASSFGLAHNEQFF. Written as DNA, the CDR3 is TGTGCCAGCAGCTTCGGACTAGCGCACAATGAGCAGTTCTTC.

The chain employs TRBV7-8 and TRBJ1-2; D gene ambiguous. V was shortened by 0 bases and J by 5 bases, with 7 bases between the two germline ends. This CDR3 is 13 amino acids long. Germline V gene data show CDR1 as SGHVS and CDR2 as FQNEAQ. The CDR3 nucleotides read TGTGCCAGCAGCTTAGCGGGCGGATATGGCTACACCTTC. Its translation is CASSLAGGYGYTF.

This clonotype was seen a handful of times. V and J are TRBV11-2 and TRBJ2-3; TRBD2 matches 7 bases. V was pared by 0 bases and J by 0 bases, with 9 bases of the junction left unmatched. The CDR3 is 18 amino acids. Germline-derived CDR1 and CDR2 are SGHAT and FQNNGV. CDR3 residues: CASSLELLAASSTDTQYF. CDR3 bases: TGTGCCAGCAGCTTAGAACTTCTAGCGGCTTCTAGCACAGATACGCAGTATTTT. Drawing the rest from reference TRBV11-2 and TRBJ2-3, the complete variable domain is EAGVAQSPRYKIIEKRQSVAFWCNPISGHATLYWYQQILGQGPKLLIQFQNNGVVDDSQLPKDRFSAERLKGVDSTLKIQPAKLEDSAVYLCASSLELLAASSTDTQYFGPGTRLTVL.

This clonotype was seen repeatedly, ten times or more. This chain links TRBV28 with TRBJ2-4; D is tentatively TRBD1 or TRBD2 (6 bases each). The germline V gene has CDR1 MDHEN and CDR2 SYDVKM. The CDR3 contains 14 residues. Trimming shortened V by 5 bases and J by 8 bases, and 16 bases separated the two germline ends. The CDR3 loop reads CASSTLNREDIQYF. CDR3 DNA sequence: TGTGCCAGCAGTACCCTTAACAGGGAGGACATTCAGTACTTC.

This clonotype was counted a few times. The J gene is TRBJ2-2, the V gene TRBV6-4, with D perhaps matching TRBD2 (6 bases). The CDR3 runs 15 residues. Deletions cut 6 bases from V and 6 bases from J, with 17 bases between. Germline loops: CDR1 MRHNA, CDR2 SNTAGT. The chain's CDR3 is CASRNWGESPGELFF. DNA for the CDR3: TGTGCCAGCAGAAACTGGGGGGAATCGCCCGGGGAGCTGTTTTTT.

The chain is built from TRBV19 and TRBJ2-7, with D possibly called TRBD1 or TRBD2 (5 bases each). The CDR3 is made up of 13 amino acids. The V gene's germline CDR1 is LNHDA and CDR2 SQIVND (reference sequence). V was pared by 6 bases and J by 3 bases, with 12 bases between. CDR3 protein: CASSEGIYYEQYF. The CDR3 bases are TGTGCCAGTAGCGAGGGGATCTACTACGAGCAGTACTTC. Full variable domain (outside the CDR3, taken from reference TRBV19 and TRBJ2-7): DGGITQSPKYLFRKEGQNVTLSCEQNLNHDAMYWYRQDPGQGLRLIYYSQIVNDFQKGDIAEGYSVSREKKESFPLTVTSAQKNPTAFYLCASSEGIYYEQYFGPGTRLTVT.

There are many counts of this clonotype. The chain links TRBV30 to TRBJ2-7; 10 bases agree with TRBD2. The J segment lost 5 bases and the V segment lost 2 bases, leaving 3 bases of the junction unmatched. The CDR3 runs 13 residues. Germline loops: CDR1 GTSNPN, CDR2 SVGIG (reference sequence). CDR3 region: CAWSSGRGNEQYF. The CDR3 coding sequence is TGTGCCTGGAGTAGCGGGAGGGGTAACGAGCAGTACTTC.